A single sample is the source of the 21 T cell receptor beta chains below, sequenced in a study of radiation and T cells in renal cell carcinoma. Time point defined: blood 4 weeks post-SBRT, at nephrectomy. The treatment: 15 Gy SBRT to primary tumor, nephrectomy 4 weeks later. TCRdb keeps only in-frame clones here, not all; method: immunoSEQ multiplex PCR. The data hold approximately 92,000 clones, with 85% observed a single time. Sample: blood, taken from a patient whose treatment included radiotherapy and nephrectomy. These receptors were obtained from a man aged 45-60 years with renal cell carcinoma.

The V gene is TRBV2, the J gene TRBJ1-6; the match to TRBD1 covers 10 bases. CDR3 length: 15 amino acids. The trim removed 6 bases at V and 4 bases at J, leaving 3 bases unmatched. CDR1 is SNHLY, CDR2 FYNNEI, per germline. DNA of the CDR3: TGTGCCAGCAGGTGGACAGGGGGATATAATTCACCCCTCCACTTT. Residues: CASRWTGGYNSPLHF.

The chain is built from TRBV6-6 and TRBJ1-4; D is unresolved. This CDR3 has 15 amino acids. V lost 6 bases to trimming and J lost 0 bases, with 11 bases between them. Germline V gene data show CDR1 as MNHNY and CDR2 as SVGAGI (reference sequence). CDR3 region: CASSIQTSTNEKLFF. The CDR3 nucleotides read TGTGCCAGCAGCATACAGACTTCAACTAATGAAAAACTGTTTTTT.

CDR3 sequence (DNA): TGTGCCAGTAGTGGACCGGGACGGTATAGCAATCAGCCCCAGCATTTT. Translating it yields CASSGPGRYSNQPQHF. The V and J genes are TRBV19 and TRBJ1-5; D possibly corresponds to TRBD1 (5 bases). Looked up from germline, CDR1 is LNHDA and CDR2 is SQIVND (reference sequence). V was shortened by 5 bases and J by 0 bases, with 14 bases between the two germline ends. This CDR3 has 16 amino acids. Looking up the rest from reference TRBV19 and TRBJ1-5 gives the full variable domain: DGGITQSPKYLFRKEGQNVTLSCEQNLNHDAMYWYRQDPGQGLRLIYYSQIVNDFQKGDIAEGYSVSREKKESFPLTVTSAQKNPTAFYLCASSGPGRYSNQPQHFGDGTRLSIL.

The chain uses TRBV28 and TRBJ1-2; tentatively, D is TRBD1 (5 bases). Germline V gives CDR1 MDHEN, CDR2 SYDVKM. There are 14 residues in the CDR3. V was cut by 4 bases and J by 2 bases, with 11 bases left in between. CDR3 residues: CASSSPGRNYGYTF. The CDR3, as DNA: TGTGCCAGCAGTTCGCCAGGGAGAAACTATGGCTACACCTTC.

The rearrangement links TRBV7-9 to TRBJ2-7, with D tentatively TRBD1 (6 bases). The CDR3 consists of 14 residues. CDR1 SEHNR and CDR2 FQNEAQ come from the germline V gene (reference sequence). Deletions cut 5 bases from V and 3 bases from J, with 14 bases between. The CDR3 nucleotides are TGTGCCAGCAGCGCCAGGGGCGTGAACTACGAGCAGTACTTC. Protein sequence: CASSARGVNYEQYF.

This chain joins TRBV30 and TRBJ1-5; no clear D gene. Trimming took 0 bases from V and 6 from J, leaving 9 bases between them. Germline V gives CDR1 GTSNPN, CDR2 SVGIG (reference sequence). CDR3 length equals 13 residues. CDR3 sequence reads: CAWSVLGGQPQHF. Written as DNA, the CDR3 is TGTGCCTGGAGTGTACTGGGAGGTCAGCCCCAGCATTTT.

As DNA, the CDR3 is TGCAGTGCTGGGGCAAGCCCTACGCAGTATTTT. The encoded protein is CSAGASPTQYF. The chain couples TRBV20-1 to TRBJ2-3; a weak D match, TRBD1 (5 bases). V lost 5 bases and J 8 bases, leaving 11 bases between the germline ends. Germline V gene lookup returns CDR1 DFQATT and CDR2 SNEGSKA (reference sequence). This CDR3 comprises 11 residues.

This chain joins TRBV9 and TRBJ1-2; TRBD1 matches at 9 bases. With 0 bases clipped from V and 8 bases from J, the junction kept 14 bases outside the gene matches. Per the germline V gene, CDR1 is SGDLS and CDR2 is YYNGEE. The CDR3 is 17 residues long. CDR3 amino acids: CASSVADKDRGSRGYTF. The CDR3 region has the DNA TGTGCCAGCAGCGTAGCTGATAAGGACAGGGGAAGCCGGGGCTACACCTTC.

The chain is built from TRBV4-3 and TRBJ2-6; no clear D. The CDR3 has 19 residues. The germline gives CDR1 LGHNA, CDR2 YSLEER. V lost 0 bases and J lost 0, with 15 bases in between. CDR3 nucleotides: TGCGCCAGCAGCCAAGATGGGATAGCCTTGATCTCTGGGGCCAACGTCCTGACTTTC. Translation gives CASSQDGIALISGANVLTF.

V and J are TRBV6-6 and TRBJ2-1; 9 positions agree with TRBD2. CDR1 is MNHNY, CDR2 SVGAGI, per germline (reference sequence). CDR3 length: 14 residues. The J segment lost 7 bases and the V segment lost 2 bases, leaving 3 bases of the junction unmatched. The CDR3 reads CASSYRLAENEQFF. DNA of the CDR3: TGTGCCAGCAGTTACCGACTAGCGGAGAATGAGCAGTTCTTC.

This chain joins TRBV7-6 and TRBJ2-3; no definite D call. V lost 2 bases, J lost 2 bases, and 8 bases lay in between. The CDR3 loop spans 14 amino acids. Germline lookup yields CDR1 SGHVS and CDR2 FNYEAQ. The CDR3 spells CASSLNGLTDTQYF. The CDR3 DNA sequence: TGTGCCAGCAGCTTAAATGGCCTCACAGATACGCAGTATTTT.

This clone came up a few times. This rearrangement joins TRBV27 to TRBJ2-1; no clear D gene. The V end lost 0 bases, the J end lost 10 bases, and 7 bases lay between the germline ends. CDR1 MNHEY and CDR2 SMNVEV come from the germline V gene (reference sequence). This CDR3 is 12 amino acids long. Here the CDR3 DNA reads TGTGCCAGCAGTTTATCCGTAAGCGAGCAGTTCTTC. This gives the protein CASSLSVSEQFF.

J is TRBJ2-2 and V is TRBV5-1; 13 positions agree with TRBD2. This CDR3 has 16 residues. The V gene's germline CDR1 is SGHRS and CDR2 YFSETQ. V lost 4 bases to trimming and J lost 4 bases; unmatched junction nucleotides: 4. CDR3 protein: CASSPGTSGATGELFF. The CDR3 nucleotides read TGCGCCAGCAGCCCGGGGACTAGCGGGGCCACCGGGGAGCTGTTTTTT.

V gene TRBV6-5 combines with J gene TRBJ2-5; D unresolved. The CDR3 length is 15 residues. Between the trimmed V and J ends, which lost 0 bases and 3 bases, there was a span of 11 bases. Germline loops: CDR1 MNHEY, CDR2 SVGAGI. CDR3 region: CASSYSIVPKETQYF. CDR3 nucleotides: TGTGCCAGCAGTTACTCGATAGTCCCCAAAGAGACCCAGTACTTC.

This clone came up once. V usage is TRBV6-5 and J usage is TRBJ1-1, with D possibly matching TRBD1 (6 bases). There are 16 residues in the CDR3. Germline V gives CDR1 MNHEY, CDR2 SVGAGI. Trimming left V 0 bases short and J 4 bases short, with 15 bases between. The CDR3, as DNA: TGTGCCAGCAGTTACTCGATCGGGGGCGCGGGCACTGAAGCTTTCTTT. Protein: CASSYSIGGAGTEAFF.

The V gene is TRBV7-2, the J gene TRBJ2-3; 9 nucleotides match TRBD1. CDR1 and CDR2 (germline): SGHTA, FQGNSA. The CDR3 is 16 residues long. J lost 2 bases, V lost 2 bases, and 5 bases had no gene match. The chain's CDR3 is CASSLHGQGNTDTQYF. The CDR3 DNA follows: TGTGCCAGCAGCTTACATGGACAGGGGAACACAGATACGCAGTATTTT. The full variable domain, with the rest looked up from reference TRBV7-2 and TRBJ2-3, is GAGVSQSPSNKVTEKGKDVELRCDPISGHTALYWYRQSLGQGLEFLIYFQGNSAPDKSGLPSDRFSAERTGGSVSTLTIQRTQQEDSAVYLCASSLHGQGNTDTQYFGPGTRLTVL.

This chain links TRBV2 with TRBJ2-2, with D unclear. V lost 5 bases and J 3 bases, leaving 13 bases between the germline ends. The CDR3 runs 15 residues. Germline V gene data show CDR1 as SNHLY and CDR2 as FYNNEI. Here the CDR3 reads CASSFDRIHTGELFF. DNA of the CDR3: TGTGCCAGCAGTTTCGACCGGATCCACACCGGGGAGCTGTTTTTT. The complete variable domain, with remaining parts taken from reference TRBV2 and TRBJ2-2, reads EPEVTQTPSHQVTQMGQEVILRCVPISNHLYFYWYRQILGQKVEFLVSFYNNEISEKSEIFDDQFSVERPDGSNFTLKIRSTKLEDSAMYFCASSFDRIHTGELFFGEGSRLTVL.

CDR3 protein: CASSFYNEQFF. CDR3 in DNA: TGTGCCAGCAGCTTTTACAATGAGCAGTTCTTC. The chain recombines TRBV11-2 with TRBJ2-1, with D unresolved. Per germline, CDR1 SGHAT and CDR2 FQNNGV. The length of the CDR3 is 11 residues. The V end lost 3 bases, the J end lost 4 bases, and 1 base lay between the germline ends.

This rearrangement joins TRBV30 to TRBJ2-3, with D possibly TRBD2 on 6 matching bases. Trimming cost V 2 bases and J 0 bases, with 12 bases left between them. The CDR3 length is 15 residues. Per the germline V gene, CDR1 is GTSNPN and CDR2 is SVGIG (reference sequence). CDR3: CAWSYGTSSTDTQYF. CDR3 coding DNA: TGTGCCTGGAGTTACGGGACTTCAAGCACAGATACGCAGTATTTT.

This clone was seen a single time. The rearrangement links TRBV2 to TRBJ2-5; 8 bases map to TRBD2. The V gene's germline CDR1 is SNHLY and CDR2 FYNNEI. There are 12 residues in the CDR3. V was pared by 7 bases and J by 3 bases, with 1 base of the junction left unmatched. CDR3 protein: CASTGGEETQYF. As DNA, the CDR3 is TGTGCCAGCACGGGGGGGGAAGAGACCCAGTACTTC.

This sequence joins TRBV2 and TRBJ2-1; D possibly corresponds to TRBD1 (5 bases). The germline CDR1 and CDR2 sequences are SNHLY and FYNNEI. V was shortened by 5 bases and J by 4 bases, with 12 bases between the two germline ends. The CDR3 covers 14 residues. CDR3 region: CASSPGLGYNEQFF. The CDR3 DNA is TGTGCCAGCAGTCCAGGGTTAGGTTACAATGAGCAGTTCTTC.